This TCR beta chain is from a study of vaccination effects on CD4 cells after COVID-19. Study information: Post-vaccine sampling occurred a median 72 days after the second dose.

ViraFEST assay sequencing came after antigen-specific CD4+ T cells were expanded with viral peptide pools. Researchers isolated CD4+ T cells once approximately 10 days of culture had elapsed. Each person got two doses of an mRNA SARS-CoV-2 vaccine, BNT162b2 or mRNA-1273. V trimming: 8 bases; J trimming: 3 bases; junction bases outside the gene matches: 6. The CDR3 covers 14 residues. CDR1 is MNHEY and CDR2 is SMNVEV in the germline V gene (reference sequence). This clone was seen more than once but under ten times. Its antigen is still unknown. Assay used: immunoSEQ multiplex PCR; TCRdb lists only in-frame clones, some missing. The table includes tens of thousands of clones, roughly 81% detected once.

The rearrangement uses TRBV27 and TRBJ1-1, with 10 bases that match TRBD1. The material sequenced was CD4+ T cells from PBMCs cultured with HCoV-229E spike peptides, taken after COVID-19 vaccination. The receptor comes from a human donor who received a COVID-19 vaccine. For the CDR3, the DNA is TGTGCCAGCGGGACCGGGACAGGGGACACTGAAGCTTTCTTT. Amino acids: CASGTGTGDTEAFF.